Listed below are T cell receptor beta chains from one sample, sequenced in a study of blood T cell repertoires in COVID-19. TCRdb keeps only in-frame clones here, not all; method: immunoSEQ multiplex PCR. The table lists hundreds of thousands of clones, around 88% of them singletons. The sample taken for sequencing was peripheral blood. These receptors all come from an older man with acute or convalescent COVID-19. Both conserved end residues are part of each CDR3. The order of the fields is CDR3 length, V gene, CDR3 protein.

CDR3 length: 15; V gene: TRBV29-1; CDR3 protein: CSVKRQGISEETQYF
CDR3 length: 15; V gene: TRBV28; CDR3 protein: CASSFTGGSTDTQYF
CDR3 length: 14; V gene: TRBV5-5; CDR3 protein: CASSFGTGSYEQYF
CDR3 length: 11; V gene: TRBV20-1; CDR3 protein: CSASTPDTIYF
CDR3 length: 15; V gene: TRBV7-2; CDR3 protein: CASSVDRGVVTEAFF
CDR3 length: 14; V gene: TRBV3-1/TRBV3-2; CDR3 protein: CASSLGTDNSPLHF
CDR3 length: 15; V gene: TRBV11-2; CDR3 protein: CASSALQGWDEKLFF
CDR3 length: 15; V gene: TRBV27; CDR3 protein: CASSDPHRGGTEAFF
CDR3 length: 16; V gene: TRBV5-1; CDR3 protein: CASSSDRGLSNSPLHF
CDR3 length: 18; V gene: TRBV5-1; CDR3 protein: CASSLVATSGTAGDTQYF
CDR3 length: 17; V gene: TRBV13; CDR3 protein: CASSSLAGVPNTGELFF
CDR3 length: 19; V gene: TRBV11-2; CDR3 protein: CASSLNILADSSAENTIYF
CDR3 length: 16; V gene: TRBV6-5; CDR3 protein: CASSYRDRVGNQPQHF
CDR3 length: 16; V gene: TRBV11-1; CDR3 protein: CASSLGPSGGSYEQFF
CDR3 length: 14; V gene: TRBV6-1; CDR3 protein: CASSERGVNTEAFF
CDR3 length: 14; V gene: TRBV4-3; CDR3 protein: CASSQDFSRGEQYF
CDR3 length: 13; V gene: TRBV9; CDR3 protein: CASSTNSGNTIYF
CDR3 length: 18; V gene: TRBV27; CDR3 protein: CASSSLVGGGKANYGYTF
CDR3 length: 15; V gene: TRBV4-1; CDR3 protein: CASSQGHSGETEAFF
CDR3 length: 14; V gene: TRBV5-1; CDR3 protein: CASSSVGTDFEQYF
CDR3 length: 15; V gene: TRBV7-9; CDR3 protein: CASSPVQGESQPQHF
CDR3 length: 15; V gene: TRBV6-5; CDR3 protein: CASRQLGGPTDTQYF
CDR3 length: 11; V gene: TRBV5-5; CDR3 protein: CASSLGTASTF
CDR3 length: 17; V gene: TRBV3-1/TRBV3-2; CDR3 protein: CASNEWEGTDPLETQYF
CDR3 length: 16; V gene: TRBV6-6; CDR3 protein: CASSYSGGADSYEQYF
CDR3 length: 15; V gene: TRBV30; CDR3 protein: CAWSPASGEQEEQYF
CDR3 length: 15; V gene: TRBV5-1; CDR3 protein: CASTLVTGRLDEQFF
CDR3 length: 14; V gene: TRBV19; CDR3 protein: CASSETRQNEKLFF
CDR3 length: 16; V gene: TRBV11-2; CDR3 protein: CASSLEGRANTGELFF
CDR3 length: 15; V gene: TRBV27; CDR3 protein: CASSFTGVITGELFF
CDR3 length: 16; V gene: TRBV19; CDR3 protein: CASSTQRGSGANVLTF
CDR3 length: 18; V gene: TRBV4-2; CDR3 protein: CASSPLGAGGPGTGELFF
CDR3 length: 15; V gene: TRBV5-4; CDR3 protein: CASSLAVDRNTEAFF
CDR3 length: 16; V gene: TRBV13; CDR3 protein: CASMNSVLLRTGELFF
CDR3 length: 15; V gene: TRBV5-1; CDR3 protein: CASSLSGADNQPQHF
CDR3 length: 15; V gene: TRBV6-6; CDR3 protein: CASSYPGTGTIGYTF
CDR3 length: 11; V gene: TRBV20-1; CDR3 protein: CSTRTGNTIYF
CDR3 length: 19; V gene: TRBV15; CDR3 protein: CATSRGKASGGQSYNEQFF
CDR3 length: 16; V gene: TRBV15; CDR3 protein: CATSRGLAGATDTQYF
CDR3 length: 13; V gene: TRBV27; CDR3 protein: CASSRRGANGYTF
CDR3 length: 16; V gene: TRBV14; CDR3 protein: CASRRGNEGAQETQYF
CDR3 length: 14; V gene: TRBV9; CDR3 protein: CASSVAQGMETQYF